The 10 T cell receptor beta chains in this list originate from one sample, sequenced in a study of blood T cell repertoires in COVID-19. TCRdb's table, derived via immunoSEQ multiplex PCR, lists solely in-frame clones and lacks some. The sample includes a few hundred thousand clones, around 86% of them seen just once. The sample comprised PBMCs or T cells enriched from blood (not recorded which). The receptors originated from a woman aged 50 to 60 who had recovered from COVID-19.

This clone turned up a few times. The chain links TRBV29-1 to TRBJ2-5; 13 nucleotides match TRBD2. CDR3 size: 13 residues. Germline CDR1 is SQVTM and CDR2 is ANQGSEA. J lost 9 bases, V lost 7 bases, and 8 bases had no gene match. For the CDR3, the DNA is TGCAGCGCCGGGACTAGCGGGATAAAGGCCCAGTACTTC. Encoded protein: CSAGTSGIKAQYF. The full variable domain, its missing parts supplied by reference TRBV29-1 and TRBJ2-5, is SAVISQKPSRDICQRGTSLTIQCQVDSQVTMMFWYRQQPGQSLTLIATANQGSEATYESGFVIDKFPISRPNLTFSTLTVSNMSPEDSSIYLCSAGTSGIKAQYFGPGTRLLVL.

This chain joins TRBV12-3 or TRBV12-4 and TRBJ2-7; D ambiguous. Trimming stripped 4 bases from V and 3 bases from J, with 4 bases between. The CDR3 consists of 11 residues. The CDR3 here is CASSSSYEQYF. The DNA of the CDR3 is TGTGCCAGCAGTTCCAGCTACGAGCAGTACTTC.

The V call is TRBV18, the J call TRBJ2-2; tentatively, D is TRBD1 (5 bases). CDR3 length equals 17 residues. V was clipped by 4 bases and J by 3 bases, with 18 bases between them. Germline V gene lookup returns CDR1 KGHSH and CDR2 LQKENI. This CDR3 is CASSHTPAGYDTGELFF. The CDR3 DNA is TGTGCCAGCTCACACACCCCCGCAGGGTATGACACCGGGGAGCTGTTTTTT.

This clone was seen a few times. This chain uses TRBV5-1 with TRBJ1-4, with 8 bases matching TRBD1. Trimming at V came to 0 bases and at J to 7 bases, leaving 8 bases not matched to a gene. The CDR3 is 16 residues long. Per germline, CDR1 SGHRS and CDR2 YFSETQ. CDR3 amino acids: CASSLGTGGRGEKLFF. As DNA, the CDR3 is TGCGCCAGCAGCTTGGGAACAGGGGGTCGAGGTGAAAAACTGTTTTTT.

V usage is TRBV4-3 and J usage is TRBJ1-3; no clear D gene. V gave up 0 bases and J gave up 9 bases, with 12 bases separating them. Looked up from germline, CDR1 is LGHNA and CDR2 is YSLEER. CDR3 length equals 14 residues. CDR3 protein: CASSQDLAAGTIYF. CDR3 bases: TGCGCCAGCAGCCAAGATCTCGCCGCCGGCACCATATATTTT.

This chain links TRBV6-1 with TRBJ1-1; D unclear. Trimming shortened V by 3 bases and J by 3 bases, and 11 bases separated the two germline ends. The CDR3 spans 14 residues. Germline CDR1 is MNHNS and CDR2 is SASEGT. CDR3 nucleotides: TGTGCCAGCAGTGAGGGAGGTTTGGACACTGAAGCTTTCTTT. It encodes CASSEGGLDTEAFF.

V and J are TRBV5-1 and TRBJ1-4; 7 nucleotides align to TRBD1. The germline CDR1 and CDR2 sequences are SGHRS and YFSETQ. This CDR3 spans 15 amino acids. The J segment lost 0 bases and the V segment lost 4 bases, leaving 3 bases of the junction unmatched. CDR3 loop: CASSQTGATNEKLFF. The CDR3 DNA reads as TGCGCCAGCAGCCAAACAGGGGCAACTAATGAAAAACTGTTTTTT.

This sequence joins TRBV6-2 or TRBV6-3 and TRBJ1-2; D gene uncertain. The CDR3 sequence is 13 residues long. V was shortened by 2 bases and J by 6 bases, with 10 bases between the two germline ends. In germline, CDR1 is MNHEY, CDR2 SVGEGT. The CDR3 loop reads CASSYDGVHGYTF. Here the CDR3 DNA reads TGTGCCAGCAGTTACGACGGGGTTCATGGCTACACCTTC.

This chain uses TRBV13 with TRBJ2-5, with TRBD1 matching 7 bases. Losses at the gene ends were 5 bases for V and 0 bases for J; bases not matched to a gene: 3. The CDR3 is 14 residues long. The germline CDR1 and CDR2 sequences are PRHDT and FYEKMQ (reference sequence). CDR3 DNA sequence: TGTGCCAGCAGCCCCGACAGGGACCAAGAGACCCAGTACTTC. Translating gives CASSPDRDQETQYF.

This chain uses TRBV29-1 with TRBJ2-3, with 7 positions matching TRBD1. The CDR3 covers 13 residues. The V gene's germline CDR1 is SQVTM and CDR2 ANQGSEA. CDR3 nucleotides: TGCATAGCTGTGGGGACAGACCCCGATACGCAGTATTTT. Translated: CIAVGTDPDTQYF.